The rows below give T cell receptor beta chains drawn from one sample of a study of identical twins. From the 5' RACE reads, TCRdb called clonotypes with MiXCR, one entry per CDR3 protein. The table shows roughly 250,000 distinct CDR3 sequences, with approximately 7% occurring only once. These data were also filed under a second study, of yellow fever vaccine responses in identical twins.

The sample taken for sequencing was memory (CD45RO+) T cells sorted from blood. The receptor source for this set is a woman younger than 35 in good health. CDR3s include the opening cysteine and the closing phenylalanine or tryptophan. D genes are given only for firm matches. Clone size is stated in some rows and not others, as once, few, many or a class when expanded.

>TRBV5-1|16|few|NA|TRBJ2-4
CASSPDGPTAKNIQYF
TGCGCCAGCAGCCCCGACGGGCCCACAGCCAAAAACATTCAGTACTTC
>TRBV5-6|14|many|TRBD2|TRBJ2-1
CASSSGLAGGEQFF
TGTGCCAGCAGCTCTGGACTAGCGGGAGGCGAGCAGTTCTTC
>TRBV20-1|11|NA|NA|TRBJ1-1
CRAGGGTEAFF
TGCAGGGCCGGTGGGGGCACTGAAGCTTTCTTT
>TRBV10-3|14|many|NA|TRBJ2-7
CATRPGQNSYEQYF
TGTGCTACCCGACCCGGCCAGAACTCCTACGAGCAGTACTTC
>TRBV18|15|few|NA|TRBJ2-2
CASPRGGSNTGELFF
TGTGCCAGCCCTCGTGGGGGGTCGAACACCGGGGAGCTGTTTTTT
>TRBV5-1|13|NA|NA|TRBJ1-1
CASSWQGVTEAFF
TGCGCCAGCAGCTGGCAGGGAGTAACTGAAGCTTTCTTT
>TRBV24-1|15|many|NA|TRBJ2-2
CATSDWRGYTGELFF
TGTGCCACCAGTGACTGGCGAGGCTACACCGGGGAGCTGTTTTTT
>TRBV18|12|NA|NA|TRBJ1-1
CASSLEWTEAFF
TGTGCCAGCTCCCTCGAATGGACTGAAGCTTTCTTT
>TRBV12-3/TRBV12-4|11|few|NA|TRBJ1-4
CASSANEKLFF
TGTGCCAGCAGCGCAAATGAAAAACTGTTTTTT
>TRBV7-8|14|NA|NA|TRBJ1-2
CASSPYAANYGYTF
TGTGCCAGCAGCCCGTACGCAGCTAACTATGGCTACACCTTC
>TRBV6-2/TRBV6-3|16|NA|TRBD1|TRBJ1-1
CASRSGQAAANTEAFF
TGTGCCAGCAGATCAGGACAGGCGGCTGCAAACACTGAAGCTTTCTTT
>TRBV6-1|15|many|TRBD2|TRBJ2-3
CASSRLAGAQDTQYF
TGTGCCAGCAGCAGACTAGCGGGAGCCCAAGATACGCAGTATTTT
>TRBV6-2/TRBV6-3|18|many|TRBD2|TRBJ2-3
CASSPLAGGVSGTDTQYF
TGTGCCAGCAGTCCTCTAGCGGGAGGGGTTTCGGGCACAGATACGCAGTATTTT
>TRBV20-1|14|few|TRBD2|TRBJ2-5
CSASDGGNSETQYF
TGCAGTGCTAGTGACGGGGGGAATTCGGAGACCCAGTACTTC
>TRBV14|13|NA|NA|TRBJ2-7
CASSHRIAYEQYF
TGTGCCAGCAGCCACCGAATCGCCTACGAGCAGTACTTC
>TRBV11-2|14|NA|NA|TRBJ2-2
CASSSTRLGGELFF
TGTGCCAGCAGCTCGACTCGTTTGGGCGGGGAGCTGTTTTTT
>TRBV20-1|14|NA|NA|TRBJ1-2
CSAPSPYTNYGYTF
TGCAGTGCCCCAAGCCCGTACACTAACTATGGCTACACCTTC
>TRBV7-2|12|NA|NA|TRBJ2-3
CASSSTVYTQYF
TGTGCCAGCAGCTCTACAGTTTATACGCAGTATTTT
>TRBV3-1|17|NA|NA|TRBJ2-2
CASSQVPPRGLGGELFF
TGTGCCAGCAGCCAAGTCCCCCCCCGGGGGCTGGGCGGGGAGCTGTTTTTT
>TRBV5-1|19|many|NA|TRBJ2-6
CASRPGTGVFSSGANVLTF
TGCGCCAGCAGACCAGGGACCGGAGTCTTTAGCTCTGGGGCCAACGTCCTGACTTTC
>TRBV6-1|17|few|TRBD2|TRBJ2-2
CASRVSSGGANTGELFF
TGTGCCAGCAGGGTGTCTAGCGGGGGGGCGAACACCGGGGAGCTGTTTTTT
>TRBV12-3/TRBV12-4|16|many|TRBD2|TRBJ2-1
CASSLHGGETYNEQFF
TGTGCCAGCAGTTTACATGGGGGGGAGACCTACAATGAGCAGTTCTTC
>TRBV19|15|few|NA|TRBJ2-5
CASSPQRAAQETQYF
TGTGCCAGTAGCCCTCAGAGGGCAGCTCAAGAGACCCAGTACTTC
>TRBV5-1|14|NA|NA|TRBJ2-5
CASSAPGGAETQYF
TGCGCCAGCAGCGCCCCCGGGGGCGCGGAGACCCAGTACTTC
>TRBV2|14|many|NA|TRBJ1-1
CASSPRSDFAEAFF
TGTGCCAGCAGCCCCCGGAGTGATTTCGCTGAAGCTTTCTTT
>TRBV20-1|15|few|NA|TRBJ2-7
CSARDPSSTKNEQYF
TGCAGTGCTAGAGACCCTTCCTCCACGAAGAACGAGCAGTACTTC
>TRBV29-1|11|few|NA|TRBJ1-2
CSAADVGGYTF
TGCAGCGCCGCTGATGTTGGTGGCTACACCTTC
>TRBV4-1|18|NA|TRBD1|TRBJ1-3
CASSHGRPDRATGNTIYF
TGCGCCAGCAGCCATGGGAGACCGGACAGGGCAACTGGAAACACCATATATTTT
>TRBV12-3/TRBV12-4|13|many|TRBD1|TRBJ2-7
CASRTGQGYEQYF
TGTGCCAGCAGGACCGGACAGGGCTACGAGCAGTACTTC
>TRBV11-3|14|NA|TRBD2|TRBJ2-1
CASSSSGAGNEQFF
TGTGCCAGCAGCTCTAGCGGGGCCGGCAATGAGCAGTTCTTC
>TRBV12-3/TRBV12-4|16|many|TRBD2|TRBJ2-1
CASSPGLAGRHNEQFF
TGTGCCAGCAGTCCCGGACTAGCGGGACGTCACAATGAGCAGTTCTTC
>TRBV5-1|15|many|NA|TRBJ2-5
CASSTQNREQETQYF
TGCGCCAGCAGCACCCAGAATCGGGAGCAAGAGACCCAGTACTTC
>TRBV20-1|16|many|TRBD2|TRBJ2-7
CSARALTSGSLDEQYF
TGCAGTGCTAGAGCCCTGACTAGCGGGAGTCTCGACGAGCAGTACTTC
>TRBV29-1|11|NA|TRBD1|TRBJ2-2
CSAGQSGELFF
TGCAGCGCGGGACAGTCCGGGGAGCTGTTTTTT
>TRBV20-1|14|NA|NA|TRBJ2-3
CSAPRGGPTDTQYF
TGCAGTGCTCCCCGAGGCGGCCCCACAGATACGCAGTATTTT
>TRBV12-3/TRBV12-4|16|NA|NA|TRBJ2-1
CASSPQGGGLYNEQFF
TGTGCCAGCAGTCCTCAGGGAGGGGGGCTCTACAATGAGCAGTTCTTC
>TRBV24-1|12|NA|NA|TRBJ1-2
CATRGAGEGYTF
TGTGCCACCAGAGGGGCAGGGGAAGGCTACACCTTC
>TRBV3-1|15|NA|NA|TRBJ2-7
CASRLRDTSSYEQYF
TGTGCCAGCAGACTCCGGGACACCAGCTCCTACGAGCAGTACTTC
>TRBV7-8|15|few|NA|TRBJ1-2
CASSLSPGADYGYTF
TGTGCCAGCAGCTTATCCCCGGGGGCTGACTATGGCTACACCTTC
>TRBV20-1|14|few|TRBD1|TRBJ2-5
CSAVGTVLSETQYF
TGCAGTGCAGTAGGGACAGTGCTTAGTGAGACCCAGTACTTC
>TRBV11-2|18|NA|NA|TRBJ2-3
CASSYILVLKEAGDTQYF
TGTGCCAGCAGCTACATATTGGTACTCAAAGAGGCAGGAGATACGCAGTATTTT
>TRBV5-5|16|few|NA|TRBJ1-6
CASSLGVGRGNSPLHF
TGTGCCAGCAGCTTGGGTGTTGGCAGGGGTAATTCACCCCTCCACTTT
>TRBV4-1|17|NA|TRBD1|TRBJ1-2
CASSQDSSGTGVYGYTF
TGCGCCAGCAGCCAAGATTCATCCGGGACAGGTGTCTATGGCTACACCTTC
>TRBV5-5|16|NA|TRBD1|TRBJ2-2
CASSLAGTGDTGELFF
TGTGCCAGCAGCTTGGCCGGGACAGGGGACACCGGGGAGCTGTTTTTT
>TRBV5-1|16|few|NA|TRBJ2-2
CASSLALGLNTGELFF
TGCGCCAGCAGCTTGGCGCTGGGTCTGAACACCGGGGAGCTGTTTTTT
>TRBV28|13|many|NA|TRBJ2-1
CASSLNRRNEQFF
TGTGCCAGCAGTTTGAACAGGAGGAATGAGCAGTTCTTC
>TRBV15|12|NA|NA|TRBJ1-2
CATSRDYYGYTF
TGTGCCACCAGCAGGGATTACTATGGCTACACCTTC
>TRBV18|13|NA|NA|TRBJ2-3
CASSGRSEDTQFF
TGTGCCAGCTCCGGACGGAGCGAAGATACGCAGTTTTTT
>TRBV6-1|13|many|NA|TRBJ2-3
CATQFQGRDTQYF
TGTGCCACTCAATTTCAGGGGAGGGATACGCAGTATTTT
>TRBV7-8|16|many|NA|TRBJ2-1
CASSLSVLLVFNEQFF
TGTGCCAGCAGCTTGAGCGTCCTACTAGTATTCAATGAGCAGTTCTTC
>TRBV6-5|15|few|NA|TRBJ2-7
CASSSSGTRPYEQYF
TGTGCCAGCAGTTCCTCCGGGACACGACCCTACGAGCAGTACTTC
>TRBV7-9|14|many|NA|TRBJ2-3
CASTLGRETDTQYF
TGTGCCAGCACCTTAGGGCGGGAAACAGATACGCAGTATTTT